The T cell receptor beta chain described here comes from a study of CD8+ T cells in alopecia areata. This clone appeared a few times. Its antigen remains unknown. Specified treatment: oral pan-JAK inhibitor, 5-10 mg twice daily. TCR sequencing used cDNA made by reverse transcription of extracted RNA. The table came from immunoSEQ multiplex PCR; TCRdb's copy has only in-frame clones and leaves some out. This sample yields 200,000 to 250,000 clones, of which around two fifths are seen a single time; just under 0.5% belongs to the top ten. Overall study findings and caveats: It was lesional scalp, especially alopecia totalis/universalis, that showed higher clonality than normal scalp. Many expanded lesional clones stayed in scalp and blood while on tofacitinib.

Source: CD4+ T cells sorted from blood, taken at week 34, from a patient treated with tofacitinib. This TCR derives from a human donor with alopecia areata.

The CDR3 sequence is CASLPPGGLANTEAFF. CDR3 nucleotides: TGTGCCAGCCTCCCTCCAGGGGGCTTGGCGAACACTGAAGCTTTCTTT. The genes are TRBV7-9 and TRBJ1-1, with TRBD1 matching 8 bases. Trimming took 8 bases from V and 1 from J; bases not matched to a gene: 12. In germline, CDR1 is SEHNR, CDR2 FQNEAQ (reference sequence). The CDR3 length is 16 residues.